This T cell receptor beta chain was observed in a study of blood T cell repertoires in COVID-19. Whole-study context: Sources were T cells, B-cell-depleted T cells, or PBMCs; the material itself was cDNA or gDNA.

Sequencing used immunoSEQ multiplex PCR; TCRdb keeps in-frame clones, though not all of them. The sample yields 200,000 to 300,000 clones, roughly 90% seen once. CDR1 MGHRA and CDR2 YSYEKL come from the germline V gene. Between the trimmed V and J ends, which lost 4 bases and 8 bases, there was a span of 8 bases. This CDR3 has 11 residues. Recruitment covered about two dozen US areas and drew participants whose ages spanned 18 to 89 years. The TCR sequence derives from a woman in her thirties with acute COVID-19. The chain has TRBV4-1 and TRBJ1-2; D is ambiguous. Sequencing was performed on PBMCs or T cells enriched from blood (not recorded which). CDR3 protein: CASSRGGGYTF. As DNA, the CDR3 is TGCGCCAGCAGCCGGGGAGGCGGCTACACCTTC.